This passage covers 23 T cell receptor beta chains from one sample sequenced in a study of blood T cell repertoires in COVID-19. Here immunoSEQ multiplex PCR was the method, and the copy in TCRdb shows in-frame clones only, minus some. Here the sample spans over 300,000 clones, 85% being singletons. The source material was peripheral blood. The receptors derive from a human donor in a cohort sampled during active COVID-19.

The gene calls are TRBV5-1 and TRBJ1-1; D is uncertain. The CDR3 consists of 14 residues. The germline gives CDR1 SGHRS, CDR2 YFSETQ. V shed 4 bases and J shed 0 bases, with 10 bases lying between them. The CDR3 nucleotides read TGCGCCAGCAGCCTACAGCTGATGAACACTGAAGCTTTCTTT. Protein: CASSLQLMNTEAFF.

This chain uses TRBV4-2 with TRBJ1-2, with a tentative D call TRBD1 (6 bases). This CDR3 has 14 amino acids. Germline CDR1 LGHNA, CDR2 YNFKEQ. The V gene lost 0 bases and the J gene lost 8 bases, with 13 bases spanning the gap. The CDR3 DNA reads TGTGCCAGCAGCCAAGATCGGCAGGGGAGAGGCTACACCTTC. Amino acid sequence: CASSQDRQGRGYTF.

V and J are TRBV5-1 and TRBJ1-1; TRBD1 aligns across 9 bases. The CDR3 is 16 amino acids. Trimming took 0 bases from V and 3 from J; bases not matched to a gene: 6. The V gene's germline CDR1 is SGHRS and CDR2 YFSETQ. CDR3 DNA sequence: TGCGCCAGCAGCTTGGGGACAGGGGTGATGTACACTGAAGCTTTCTTT. Translated, it gives CASSLGTGVMYTEAFF.

The chain joins TRBV24-1 to TRBJ2-7; perhaps TRBD1 as D (5 bases). V was cut by 6 bases and J by 4 bases, with 9 bases left in between. CDR3 length: 12 amino acids. Germline loops: CDR1 KGHDR, CDR2 SFDVKD. The CDR3 bases are TGTGCCACCAGTCAGGACACATACGAGCAGTACTTC. This encodes CATSQDTYEQYF.

The genes are TRBV5-3 and TRBJ1-5; TRBD1 agrees at 8 bases. TRBV5-3 is annotated as an ORF whose role is uncertain. Germline trimming cut 1 base from V and 3 bases from J; bases unmatched to any gene: 3. This CDR3 comprises 15 residues. CDR3 sequence reads: CARSLQGAANQPQHF. The DNA of the CDR3 is TGTGCCAGAAGCTTGCAGGGGGCGGCCAATCAGCCCCAGCATTTT.

This rearrangement joins TRBV7-9 to TRBJ1-4, with 7 bases fitting TRBD1. With 5 bases clipped from V and 5 bases from J, the junction kept 8 bases outside the gene matches. The CDR3 is 15 amino acids. CDR1 is SEHNR and CDR2 is FQNEAQ in the germline V gene (reference sequence). The CDR3 is CASSEGTEENEKLFF. The DNA of the CDR3 is TGTGCCAGCAGCGAAGGGACAGAAGAGAATGAAAAACTGTTTTTT.

This clone was recorded a few times. This CDR3 reads CASSSGLIYSPLHF. The DNA for the CDR3 is TGCGCCAGCAGTTCAGGTCTAATTTATTCACCCCTCCACTTT. This chain connects TRBV5-1 to TRBJ1-6; D remains ambiguous. CDR3 length: 14 residues. V was shortened by 5 bases and J by 8 bases, with 14 bases between the two germline ends. Germline V CDR1 and CDR2: SGHRS, YFSETQ.

The CDR3 protein is CASTPDQRVAFF. The DNA for the CDR3 is TGTGCCAGTACCCCTGACCAGCGGGTAGCTTTCTTT. This chain connects TRBV19 to TRBJ1-1, with D unclear. The germline CDR1 and CDR2 sequences are LNHDA and SQIVND (reference sequence). V was shortened by 7 bases and J by 10 bases, with 16 bases between the two germline ends. The CDR3 has 12 amino acids.

This clone was found once. This specimen includes other DNA sequences encoding the same CDR3. This chain joins TRBV6-5 and TRBJ1-5; D is possibly TRBD1 (5 bases). The CDR3 has 13 amino acids. V lost 0 bases and J lost 7, with 7 bases in between. Germline V gene sequence: CDR1 MNHEY, CDR2 SVGAGI. DNA of the CDR3: TGTGCCAGCAGTTACTCAAAGGGGCAGCCCCAGCATTTT. Translation: CASSYSKGQPQHF.

The chain links TRBV5-1 to TRBJ1-2, with D maybe TRBD1 (5 bases). The CDR3 has 15 residues. The V gene's germline CDR1 is SGHRS and CDR2 YFSETQ. The V end lost 5 bases, the J end lost 6 bases, and 20 bases lay between the germline ends. The CDR3 coding sequence is TGCGCCAGCAGGCCAGGCGGGGGTGGAATACATGGCTACACCTTC. Encoded protein: CASRPGGGGIHGYTF.

The genes are TRBV7-8 and TRBJ2-7; unclear D gene. The germline gives CDR1 SGHVS, CDR2 FQNEAQ. CDR3 size: 15 residues. V shed 1 base and J shed 2 bases, with 12 bases lying between them. For the CDR3, the DNA is TGTGCCAGCAGCTTAGGTTACGGGTCCGCCTACGAGCAGTACTTC. It translates to CASSLGYGSAYEQYF.

In regard to this clone: Other nucleotide sequences from this sample produce the same CDR3. The CDR3 spells CASSIQGNTEAFF. The CDR3 region has the DNA TGTGCCAGTAGTATACAGGGAAACACTGAAGCTTTCTTT. The chain is built from TRBV19 and TRBJ1-1, with D maybe TRBD1 (5 bases). From germline, CDR1 is LNHDA and CDR2 SQIVND (reference sequence). Deletions cut 2 bases from V and 2 bases from J, with 6 bases between. This CDR3 has 13 residues.

The chain employs TRBV2 and TRBJ2-2; possibly TRBD1 for D (6 bases). CDR1 SNHLY and CDR2 FYNNEI come from the germline V gene. This CDR3 is built from 14 residues. The germline V and J ends were trimmed by 7 bases and 0 bases, with 9 bases remaining between them. CDR3 nucleotide sequence: TGTGCCAGCATTAGGACAGCGAACACCGGGGAGCTGTTTTTT. As protein: CASIRTANTGELFF.

The genes are TRBV5-5 and TRBJ1-5; tentatively, D is TRBD1 (5 bases). CDR3 size: 17 residues. Germline CDR1 is SGHKS and CDR2 is YYEKEE (reference sequence). Trimming removed 0 bases from V and 1 base from J, with 14 bases in between. The CDR3 reads CASSLEVLGGSNQPQHF. In nucleotides, the CDR3 is TGTGCCAGCAGCTTGGAGGTCTTGGGGGGGAGCAATCAGCCCCAGCATTTT.

The rearrangement links TRBV7-9 to TRBJ2-7, with 11 positions matching TRBD1. Germline CDR1 and CDR2: SEHNR and FQNEAQ (reference sequence). V shed 4 bases and J 2 bases; nucleotides not matched to a gene: 10. This CDR3 is built from 17 residues. CDR3 region: CASSSSTGTGGTYEQYF. The CDR3 region has the DNA TGTGCCAGCAGCTCCTCAACCGGGACAGGGGGTACCTACGAGCAGTACTTC.

The rearrangement joins TRBV6-4 to TRBJ2-1; D not resolved. Trimming left V 5 bases short and J 7 bases short, with 21 bases between. From germline, CDR1 is MRHNA and CDR2 SNTAGT. The CDR3 extends over 16 amino acids. The CDR3: CASSPRFTSGVNEQFF. The CDR3 DNA reads TGTGCCAGCAGTCCCCGATTTACCTCGGGTGTGAATGAGCAGTTCTTC.

The V gene is TRBV27, the J gene TRBJ2-1; 9 nucleotides match TRBD1. CDR3 length: 16 residues. J lost 3 bases, V lost 2 bases, and 5 bases had no gene match. The germline gives CDR1 MNHEY, CDR2 SMNVEV (reference sequence). This CDR3 is CASSLNPGQGYNEQFF. In DNA form, the CDR3 reads TGTGCCAGCAGTTTAAATCCGGGACAGGGCTACAATGAGCAGTTCTTC.

About this clone itself: Other DNA sequences within the sample encode an identical CDR3. The chain couples TRBV7-8 to TRBJ1-2; D is perhaps TRBD1 (6 bases). Germline V CDR1 and CDR2: SGHVS, FQNEAQ. Trimming removed 5 bases at V and 0 bases at J, with 10 bases between. There are 14 residues in the CDR3. CDR3 amino acids: CASSPRTANYGYTF. The CDR3, as DNA: TGTGCCAGCAGCCCCCGGACAGCTAACTATGGCTACACCTTC.

The rearrangement links TRBV2 to TRBJ2-1; 9 bases are shared with TRBD1. The CDR3 is made up of 13 amino acids. V shed 6 bases, J shed 6 bases, and the junction held 3 bases outside the gene matches. Germline V gives CDR1 SNHLY, CDR2 FYNNEI. CDR3 residues: CASRGDRANEQFF. Written as DNA, the CDR3 is TGTGCCAGCAGGGGGGACAGGGCCAATGAGCAGTTCTTC.

The chain is built from TRBV5-6 and TRBJ1-2, with TRBD1 matching 8 bases. The V gene's germline CDR1 is SGHDT and CDR2 YYEEEE. The V and J ends lost 1 base and 8 bases, in that order; junction bases with no gene match: 10. This CDR3 is 15 amino acids long. The CDR3 region has the DNA TGTGCCAGCAGCTTGAGGCGCAGGGGGCATTTCGGCTACACCTTC. Its translation: CASSLRRRGHFGYTF.

The genes are TRBV19 and TRBJ1-2, with 9 positions matching TRBD1. The V and J ends lost 5 bases and 2 bases, in that order; junction bases with no gene match: 6. Germline values: CDR1 LNHDA, CDR2 SQIVND (reference sequence). The CDR3 runs to 15 residues. CDR3 in amino acids: CASSLGTGLNYGYTF. DNA of the CDR3: TGTGCCAGTAGTCTGGGGACAGGGCTGAACTATGGCTACACCTTC.

The rearrangement uses TRBV7-3 and TRBJ2-1; D uncertain. The germline CDR1 and CDR2 sequences are SGHTA and FQGTGA. The CDR3 extends over 9 amino acids. V lost 8 bases to trimming and J lost 8 bases, with 4 bases between them. CDR3 loop: CASRDEQFF. The CDR3 DNA reads TGTGCCAGCCGGGATGAGCAGTTCTTC.

This sequence joins TRBV19 and TRBJ2-1; D call uncertain. Germline CDR1 reads LNHDA; CDR2 reads SQIVND (reference sequence). Between the trimmed V and J ends, which lost 3 bases and 0 bases, there was a span of 6 bases. The CDR3 spans 14 residues. The CDR3 DNA follows: TGTGCCAGTAGTATCCAACACTCCTACAATGAGCAGTTCTTC. It specifies CASSIQHSYNEQFF. The full variable domain, in which reference TRBV19 and TRBJ2-1 provide the parts outside the CDR3, is DGGITQSPKYLFRKEGQNVTLSCEQNLNHDAMYWYRQDPGQGLRLIYYSQIVNDFQKGDIAEGYSVSREKKESFPLTVTSAQKNPTAFYLCASSIQHSYNEQFFGPGTRLTVL.